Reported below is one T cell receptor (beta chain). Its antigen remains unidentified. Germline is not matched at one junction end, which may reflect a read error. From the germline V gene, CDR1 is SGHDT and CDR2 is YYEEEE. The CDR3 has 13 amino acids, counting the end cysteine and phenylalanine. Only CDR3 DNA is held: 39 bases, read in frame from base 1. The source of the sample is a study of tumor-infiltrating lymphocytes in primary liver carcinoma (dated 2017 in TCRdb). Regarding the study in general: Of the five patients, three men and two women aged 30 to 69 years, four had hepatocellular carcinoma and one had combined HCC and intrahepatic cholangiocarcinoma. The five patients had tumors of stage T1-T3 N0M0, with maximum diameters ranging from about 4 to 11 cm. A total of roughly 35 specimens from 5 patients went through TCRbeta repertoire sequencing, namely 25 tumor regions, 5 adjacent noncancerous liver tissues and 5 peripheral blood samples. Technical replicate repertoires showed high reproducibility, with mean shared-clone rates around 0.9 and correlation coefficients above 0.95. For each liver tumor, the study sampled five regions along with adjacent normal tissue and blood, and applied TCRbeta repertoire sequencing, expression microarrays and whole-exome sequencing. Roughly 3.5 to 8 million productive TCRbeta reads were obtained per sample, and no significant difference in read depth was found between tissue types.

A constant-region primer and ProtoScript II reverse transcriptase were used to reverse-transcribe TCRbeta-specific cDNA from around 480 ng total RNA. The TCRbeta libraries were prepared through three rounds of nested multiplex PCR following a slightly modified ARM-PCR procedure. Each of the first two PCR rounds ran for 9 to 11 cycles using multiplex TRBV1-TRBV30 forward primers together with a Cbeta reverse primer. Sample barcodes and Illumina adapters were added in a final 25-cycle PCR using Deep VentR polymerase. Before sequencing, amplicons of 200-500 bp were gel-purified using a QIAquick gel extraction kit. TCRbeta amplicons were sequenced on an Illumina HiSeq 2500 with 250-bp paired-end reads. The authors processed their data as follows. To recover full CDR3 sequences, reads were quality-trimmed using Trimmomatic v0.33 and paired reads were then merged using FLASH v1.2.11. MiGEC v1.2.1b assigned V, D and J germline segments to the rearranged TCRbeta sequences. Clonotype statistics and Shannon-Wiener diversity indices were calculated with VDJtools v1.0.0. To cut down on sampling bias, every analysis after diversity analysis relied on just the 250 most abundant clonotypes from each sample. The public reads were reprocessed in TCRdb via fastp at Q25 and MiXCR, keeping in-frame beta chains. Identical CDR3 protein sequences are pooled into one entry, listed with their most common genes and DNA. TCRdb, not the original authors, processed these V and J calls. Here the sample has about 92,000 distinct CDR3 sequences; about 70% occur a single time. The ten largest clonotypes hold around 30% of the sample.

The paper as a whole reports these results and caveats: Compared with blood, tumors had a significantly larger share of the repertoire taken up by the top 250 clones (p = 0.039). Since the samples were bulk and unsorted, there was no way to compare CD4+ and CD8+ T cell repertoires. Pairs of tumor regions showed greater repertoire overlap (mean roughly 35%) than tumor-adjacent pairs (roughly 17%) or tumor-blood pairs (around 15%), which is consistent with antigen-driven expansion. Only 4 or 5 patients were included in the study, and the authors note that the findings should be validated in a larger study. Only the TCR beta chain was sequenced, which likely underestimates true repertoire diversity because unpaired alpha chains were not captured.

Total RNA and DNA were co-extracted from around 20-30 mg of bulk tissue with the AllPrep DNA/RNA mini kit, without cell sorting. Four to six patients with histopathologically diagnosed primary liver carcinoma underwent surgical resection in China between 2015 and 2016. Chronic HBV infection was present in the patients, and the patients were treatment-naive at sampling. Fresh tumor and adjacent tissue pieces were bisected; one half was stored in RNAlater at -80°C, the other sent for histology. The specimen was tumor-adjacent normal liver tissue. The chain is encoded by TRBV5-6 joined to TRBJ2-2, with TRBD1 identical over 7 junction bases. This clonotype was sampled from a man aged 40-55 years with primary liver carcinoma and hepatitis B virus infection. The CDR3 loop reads CVSSPGGSGEMFF. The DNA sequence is TGTGTCAGCAGCCCAGGGGGATCCGGGGAGATGTTTTTT. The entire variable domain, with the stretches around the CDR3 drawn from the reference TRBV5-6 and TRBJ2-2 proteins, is DAGVTQSPTHLIKTRGQQVTLRCSPKSGHDTVSWYQQALGQGPQFIFQYYEEEERQRGNFPDRFSGHQFPNYSSELNVNALLLGDSALYLCVSSPGGSGEMFFGEGSRLTVL.